These 2 T cell receptor beta chains share one sample of origin, sequenced in a study of OX40 agonist ivuxolimab in advanced cancers. This table comes from immunoSEQ multiplex PCR, and its TCRdb copy is limited to in-frame clones, with some not included. The table has 15,000 to 20,000 clones, 73% seen once. Here the sequenced sample was CD4+ or CD8+ T cells sorted from blood, taken in a trial of the OX40 agonist ivuxolimab. Every receptor here comes from an adult with an advanced solid tumor such as melanoma, head and neck, liver or kidney cancer.

This chain connects TRBV5-6 to TRBJ2-1; D is perhaps TRBD1 or TRBD2 (5 bases each). The V and J ends lost 5 bases and 0 bases respectively, with 12 bases between them. The CDR3 length is 15 residues. CDR1 SGHDT and CDR2 YYEEEE come from the germline V gene. The chain's CDR3 is CASSRDPSSYNEQFF. In DNA form, the CDR3 reads TGTGCCAGCAGTCGGGACCCGAGCTCCTACAATGAGCAGTTCTTC.

The rearrangement joins TRBV7-9 to TRBJ1-5; D gene ambiguous. CDR1 SEHNR and CDR2 FQNEAQ come from the germline V gene (reference sequence). This CDR3 is built from 16 residues. Trimming shortened V by 2 bases and J by 6 bases, and 17 bases separated the two germline ends. Written as DNA, the CDR3 is TGTGCCAGCAGCTTACACCCGGGCCGGGGTAGTCAGCCCCAGCATTTT. Translation: CASSLHPGRGSQPQHF. Full variable domain (missing parts from reference TRBV7-9 and TRBJ1-5): DTGVSQNPRHKITKRGQNVTFRCDPISEHNRLYWYRQTLGQGPEFLTYFQNEAQLEKSRLLSDRFSAERPKGSFSTLEIQRTEQGDSAMYLCASSLHPGRGSQPQHFGDGTRLSIL.